The TCR beta chain under discussion was sequenced for a study of shared clonotypes between healthy human individuals. General observations from the study: Lower generation probabilities were found for non-shared clonotypes than for those shared by all four donors.

Nashville, Tennessee was home to all donors, each a Caucasian adult. The CDR3 is 13 residues long. The V end was cut by 7 bases, the J end by 0 bases, with 10 bases between. Germline V gives CDR1 MNHNY, CDR2 SVGAGI (reference sequence). TCRdb's table, derived via immunoSEQ multiplex PCR, lists solely in-frame clones and lacks some. The sample lists approximately 2.3 million clones, about 92% occurring once. Details on this clone: Its antigen remains unidentified.

Specimen: naive CD4+ T cells from PBMCs. The subset here: CD45RA+ positively selected. This receptor was obtained from a man younger than 35 in good health. Some clones in this sample may be carry-over from other donors' samples. This chain uses TRBV6-6 with TRBJ2-7; D is uncertain. CDR3 loop: CASKNPSSYEQYF. The CDR3 DNA reads as TGTGCCAGCAAAAATCCAAGCTCCTACGAGCAGTACTTC.